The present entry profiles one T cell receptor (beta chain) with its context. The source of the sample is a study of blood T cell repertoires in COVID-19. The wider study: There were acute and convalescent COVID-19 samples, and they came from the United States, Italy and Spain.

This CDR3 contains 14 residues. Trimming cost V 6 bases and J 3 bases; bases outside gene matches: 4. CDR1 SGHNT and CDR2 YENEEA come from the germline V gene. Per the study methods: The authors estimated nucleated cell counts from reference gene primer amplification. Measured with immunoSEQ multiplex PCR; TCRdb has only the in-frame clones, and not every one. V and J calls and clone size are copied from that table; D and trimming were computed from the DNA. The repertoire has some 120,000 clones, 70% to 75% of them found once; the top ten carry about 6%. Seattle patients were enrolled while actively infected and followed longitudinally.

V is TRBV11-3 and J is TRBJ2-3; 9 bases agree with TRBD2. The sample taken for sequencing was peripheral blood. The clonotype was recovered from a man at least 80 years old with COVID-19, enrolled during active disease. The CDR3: CASSSTSGTDTQYF. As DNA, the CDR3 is TGTGCCAGCAGTTCTACTAGCGGGACAGATACGCAGTATTTT.